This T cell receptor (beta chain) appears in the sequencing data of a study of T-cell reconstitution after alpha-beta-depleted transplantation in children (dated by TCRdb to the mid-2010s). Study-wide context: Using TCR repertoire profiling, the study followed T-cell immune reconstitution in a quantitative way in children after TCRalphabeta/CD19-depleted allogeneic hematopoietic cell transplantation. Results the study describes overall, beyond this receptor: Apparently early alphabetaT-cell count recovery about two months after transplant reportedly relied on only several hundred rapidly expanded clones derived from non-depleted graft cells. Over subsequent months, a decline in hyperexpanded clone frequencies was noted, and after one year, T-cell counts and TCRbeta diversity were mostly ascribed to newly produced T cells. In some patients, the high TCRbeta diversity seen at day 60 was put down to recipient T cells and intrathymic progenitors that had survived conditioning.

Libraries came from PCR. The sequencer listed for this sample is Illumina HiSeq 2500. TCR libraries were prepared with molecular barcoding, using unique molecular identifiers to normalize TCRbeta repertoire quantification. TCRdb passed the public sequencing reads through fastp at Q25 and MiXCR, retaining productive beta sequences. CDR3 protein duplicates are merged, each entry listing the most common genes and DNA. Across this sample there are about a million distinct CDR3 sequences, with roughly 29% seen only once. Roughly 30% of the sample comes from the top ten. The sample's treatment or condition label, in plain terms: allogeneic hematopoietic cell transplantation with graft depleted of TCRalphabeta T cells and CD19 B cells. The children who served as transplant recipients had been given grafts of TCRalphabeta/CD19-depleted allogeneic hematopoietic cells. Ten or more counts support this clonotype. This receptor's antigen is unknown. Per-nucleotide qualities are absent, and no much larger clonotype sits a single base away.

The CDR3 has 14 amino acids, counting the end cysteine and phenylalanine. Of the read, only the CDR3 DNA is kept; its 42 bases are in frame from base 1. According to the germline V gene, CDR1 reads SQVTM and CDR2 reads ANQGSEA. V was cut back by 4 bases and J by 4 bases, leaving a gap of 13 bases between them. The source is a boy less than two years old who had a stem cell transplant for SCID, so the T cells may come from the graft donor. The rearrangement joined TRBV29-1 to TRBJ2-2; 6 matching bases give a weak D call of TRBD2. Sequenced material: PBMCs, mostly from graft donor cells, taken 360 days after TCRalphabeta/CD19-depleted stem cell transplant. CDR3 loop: CSVGRGAGTGELFF. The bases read TGCAGCGTTGGGCGGGGAGCGGGCACCGGGGAGCTGTTTTTT.